This entry describes one T cell receptor (beta chain). This specimen comes from a study of blood T cell repertoires in COVID-19. Study summary: T cells, B-cell-depleted T cells, or PBMCs supplied cDNA or gDNA.

Clones were read by immunoSEQ multiplex PCR, and TCRdb kept only the in-frame ones, dropping some. There are 250,000 to 300,000 clones in the sample; about 90% occur only once, and 6.3% lies in the top ten. This TCR was recovered from a woman aged 45-60 years with COVID-19, enrolled during active disease. The sequenced material came from peripheral blood.

The CDR3 DNA reads TGTGCCAGCAGCTTAGAATGGCAGTCGCCCTACGAGCAGTACTTC. Translating it yields CASSLEWQSPYEQYF. The chain carries TRBV11-2 and TRBJ2-7; no clear D gene. This CDR3 has 15 amino acids. Between the trimmed V and J ends, which lost 0 bases and 2 bases, there was a span of 11 bases. Germline V gene sequence: CDR1 SGHAT, CDR2 FQNNGV. The full variable domain, in which reference TRBV11-2 and TRBJ2-7 provide the parts outside the CDR3, is EAGVAQSPRYKIIEKRQSVAFWCNPISGHATLYWYQQILGQGPKLLIQFQNNGVVDDSQLPKDRFSAERLKGVDSTLKIQPAKLEDSAVYLCASSLEWQSPYEQYFGPGTRLTVT.